These T cell receptor beta chains were read from a single sample in a study of blood T cell repertoires in COVID-19. Produced via immunoSEQ multiplex PCR; TCRdb's table is partial and in-frame only. The repertoire consists of about 160,000 clones, with about 80% occurring once and the leading ten covering around 8.1%. Sequenced material: peripheral blood. These receptors came from a man aged 55 to 70 with acute or convalescent COVID-19. Each CDR3 is given with its conserved first and last residue. The order of the fields is clone size, J gene, D gene, V gene, CDR3 DNA, CDR3 protein. A D gene is named only where the DNA matches it firmly. Not all rows give a size; the values are once, few, many and, for expanded clones, a class.

clone size: NA; J gene: TRBJ1-6; D gene: NA; V gene: TRBV24-1; CDR3 DNA: TGTGCCACCGGGCGGGGGCTGAATTCACCCCTCCACTTT; CDR3 protein: CATGRGLNSPLHF
clone size: NA; J gene: TRBJ2-2; D gene: TRBD1; V gene: TRBV2; CDR3 DNA: TGTGCCAGCAGCGGGGGCTCACCTACAGGGGGCAAAAACGGGGAGCTGTTTTTT; CDR3 protein: CASSGGSPTGGKNGELFF
clone size: NA; J gene: TRBJ2-1; D gene: TRBD2; V gene: TRBV29-1; CDR3 DNA: TGCAGCTATATGCGGGGGAATGAGCAGTTCTTC; CDR3 protein: CSYMRGNEQFF
clone size: NA; J gene: TRBJ1-1; D gene: NA; V gene: TRBV12-5; CDR3 DNA: TGTGCTAGTGGTTTGGTAGAAGGGGCTGAAGCTTTCTTT; CDR3 protein: CASGLVEGAEAFF
clone size: NA; J gene: TRBJ1-4; D gene: NA; V gene: TRBV7-3; CDR3 DNA: TGTGCCAGCAGCTTAGGGGGGAAGGCGACTAATGAAAAACTGTTTTTT; CDR3 protein: CASSLGGKATNEKLFF
clone size: NA; J gene: TRBJ2-3; D gene: TRBD2; V gene: TRBV24-1; CDR3 DNA: TGTGCCACCAGTGGCCCCGGGGCGGGGGGCGGCACAGATACGCAGTATTTT; CDR3 protein: CATSGPGAGGGTDTQYF
clone size: NA; J gene: TRBJ1-2; D gene: NA; V gene: TRBV30; CDR3 DNA: TGTGCCTGGAGTGTAGAGGGAGGTGGCTACACCTTC; CDR3 protein: CAWSVEGGGYTF
clone size: NA; J gene: TRBJ1-4; D gene: NA; V gene: TRBV19; CDR3 DNA: TGTGCCAGTAGCTTCAGGCCGCGAAATGAAAAACTGTTTTTT; CDR3 protein: CASSFRPRNEKLFF
clone size: once; J gene: TRBJ1-3; D gene: NA; V gene: TRBV3-1/TRBV3-2; CDR3 DNA: TGTGCCAGCAGCCAAGTAGGGGTCTCTGGAAACACCATATATTTT; CDR3 protein: CASSQVGVSGNTIYF
clone size: once; J gene: TRBJ2-2; D gene: NA; V gene: TRBV3-1/TRBV3-2; CDR3 DNA: TGTGCCAGCAGCCTGACACCGAACACCGGGGAGCTGTTTTTT; CDR3 protein: CASSLTPNTGELFF
clone size: once; J gene: TRBJ2-7; D gene: NA; V gene: TRBV24-1; CDR3 DNA: TGTGCCACCAGTGATTTGCGCGAGCAGTACTTC; CDR3 protein: CATSDLREQYF
clone size: NA; J gene: TRBJ1-1; D gene: TRBD1; V gene: TRBV11-1; CDR3 DNA: TGTGCCAGCAGCTCCGCCGCAGGGGGTGTCATCACTGAAGCTTTCTTT; CDR3 protein: CASSSAAGGVITEAFF
clone size: NA; J gene: TRBJ2-1; D gene: TRBD2; V gene: TRBV7-9; CDR3 DNA: TGTGCCACGGGGGGACTAGCGGGGCCAAGCTCCTACAATGAGCAGTTCTTC; CDR3 protein: CATGGLAGPSSYNEQFF
clone size: NA; J gene: TRBJ1-2; D gene: NA; V gene: TRBV5-4; CDR3 DNA: TGTGCCAGCAGCCTTTACTCGGAGGGCTACACCTTC; CDR3 protein: CASSLYSEGYTF
clone size: NA; J gene: TRBJ2-3; D gene: TRBD2; V gene: TRBV4-1; CDR3 DNA: TGCGCCAGCAGCCGCGGGGGGGATTCAGGTACGCAGTATTTT; CDR3 protein: CASSRGGDSGTQYF
clone size: NA; J gene: TRBJ1-2; D gene: NA; V gene: TRBV4-1; CDR3 DNA: TGCGCCAGCAGCCGGACAGAGGGAGCTAACTATGGCTACACCTTC; CDR3 protein: CASSRTEGANYGYTF
clone size: NA; J gene: TRBJ1-3; D gene: TRBD1; V gene: TRBV12-5; CDR3 DNA: TGTGCTAGTGGTTCTGGACAGGGGTTTGGATACACCATATATTTT; CDR3 protein: CASGSGQGFGYTIYF